What follows describes a single T cell receptor beta chain. In germline, CDR1 is MNHEY, CDR2 SVGEGT. The CDR3 consists of 14 residues. Deletions cut 4 bases from V and 7 bases from J, with 13 bases between. The method was immunoSEQ multiplex PCR; TCRdb's version includes in-frame clones alone and lacks a portion of them. Here the sample spans around 76,000 clones, roughly 89% being singletons. These data belong to a study of blood T cell repertoires in COVID-19. The rearrangement links TRBV6-2 or TRBV6-3 to TRBJ1-4; TRBD1 might be the D (5 bases). This sequence originates from a human donor in a cohort sampled during active COVID-19. The material sequenced was peripheral blood. DNA for the CDR3: TGTGCCAGCAGTTCCCAGGGTCGCAGTGAAAAACTGTTTTTT. Protein product: CASSSQGRSEKLFF.